This T cell receptor (beta chain) was sequenced in a study of cytomegalovirus exposure and HLA in healthy donors. It was with 60 Vbeta and 13 Jbeta primers that the PCR ran. The method was immunoSEQ multiplex PCR; TCRdb's version includes in-frame clones alone and lacks a portion of them. The sample carries over 200,000 clones, around 73% recorded once. Study conclusions and caveats: According to the study, roughly 180 TCR beta chains were cytomegalovirus-associated. The likely explanation for a cluster of highly shared sequence variants was sequencing artifact.

The germline CDR1 and CDR2 sequences are SEHNR and FQNEAQ (reference sequence). Unmatched junction bases numbered 10, after V lost 3 bases and J lost 2 bases. The CDR3 runs 16 residues. On this clone: The antigen is unknown.

At sampling all donors were nominally healthy, likely with unrecorded immune exposures. The rearrangement links TRBV7-9 to TRBJ2-7; 7 nucleotides align to TRBD2. This sequence originates from a male donor in good health and CMV-seronegative. The specimen was PBMCs. CDR3 sequence: CASSFKALGGAYEQYF. DNA for the CDR3: TGTGCCAGCAGCTTTAAAGCCCTTGGGGGGGCCTACGAGCAGTACTTC. Supplemented by reference TRBV7-9 and TRBJ2-7, the full variable domain reads DTGVSQNPRHKITKRGQNVTFRCDPISEHNRLYWYRQTLGQGPEFLTYFQNEAQLEKSRLLSDRFSAERPKGSFSTLEIQRTEQGDSAMYLCASSFKALGGAYEQYFGPGTRLTVT.